The clone carrying this T cell receptor beta chain has a handful of counts. The data originate from a study of T-cell reconstitution after alpha-beta-depleted transplantation in children. Unique molecular identifiers featured in how the TCRbeta library was prepared. From the PCR reads, TCRdb called clonotypes with MiXCR, one entry per CDR3 protein. The data hold approximately 350,000 distinct CDR3 sequences, with 13% observed a single time. The CDR3 loop spans 18 amino acids. Trimming left V 0 bases short and J 2 bases short, with 18 bases between. The germline V gene encodes CDR1 SGHKS and CDR2 YYEKEE (reference sequence).

This material consisted of PBMCs, taken from the stem cell graft. V usage is TRBV5-5 and J usage is TRBJ1-5; D not resolved. The sequence was collected from a human donor who donated a stem cell graft to a child with Fanconi anemia. CDR3 in amino acids: CASSLEALMGLRNQPQHF. In DNA form, the CDR3 reads TGTGCCAGCAGCTTGGAGGCACTAATGGGCTTACGCAATCAGCCCCAGCATTTT.